This T cell receptor beta chain was observed in a study of cytomegalovirus exposure and HLA in healthy donors. Comment on this clone: Its cognate antigen is unknown.

Whole-study findings and limits: In vitro data verified a few CMV-associated chains as specific for CMV antigens.

PCR used 60 Vbeta primers and 13 Jbeta primers. The method was immunoSEQ multiplex PCR; TCRdb's version includes in-frame clones alone and lacks a portion of them. The sample lists tens of thousands of clones, 82% occurring once. The CDR3 contains 14 residues. Between the trimmed V and J ends, which lost 6 bases and 3 bases, there was a span of 14 bases. Germline V gene sequence: CDR1 LNHDA, CDR2 SQIVND (reference sequence). The rearrangement links TRBV19 to TRBJ1-1, with TRBD1 as a possible D gene (6 bases). Sequenced material: PBMCs. This sequence was found in a man aged 30 to 45 in good health and CMV-seropositive. DNA of the CDR3: TGTGCCAGTAGGACCCAGGGGAAGGACACTGAAGCTTTCTTT. Amino acids: CASRTQGKDTEAFF.